Following are 16 T cell receptor beta chains from one sample sequenced in a study of blood T cell repertoires in COVID-19. Sequencing was performed with immunoSEQ multiplex PCR; in TCRdb, only in-frame clones are kept and a portion is missing. The data hold fewer than 130,000 clones, with 75% to 80% observed a single time. Sequenced: peripheral blood. These receptor sequences come from a woman older than 75 with active or convalescent COVID-19.

The chain couples TRBV28 to TRBJ2-7; the match to TRBD1 covers 9 bases. Trimming removed 6 bases from V and 6 bases from J; junction bases left unmatched: 12. Germline V gives CDR1 MDHEN, CDR2 SYDVKM. This CDR3 spans 15 amino acids. This CDR3 is CASRTPGTGWAEQYF. The CDR3 DNA follows: TGTGCCAGCAGAACACCGGGGACAGGGTGGGCCGAGCAGTACTTC.

The chain carries TRBV5-3 and TRBJ2-3; the match to TRBD2 covers 9 bases. TRBV5-3 carries the ORF label, with uncertain function. V was clipped by 0 bases and J by 6 bases; unmatched bases: 11. This CDR3 region has 17 residues. The chain's CDR3 is CARSLVENSGRCDTQYF. CDR3 bases: TGTGCCAGAAGCTTGGTCGAGAATAGCGGGAGATGTGATACGCAGTATTTT.

The gene calls are TRBV27 and TRBJ1-6; tentatively, D is TRBD1 (5 bases). The germline gives CDR1 MNHEY, CDR2 SMNVEV (reference sequence). V shed 2 bases and J shed 7 bases, with 9 bases lying between them. The CDR3 consists of 14 residues. The CDR3 DNA reads as TGTGCCAGCAGTTTAAGGCCAGGGAATTCACCCCTCCACTTT. Its protein product is CASSLRPGNSPLHF.

DNA for the CDR3: TGCGCCAGCAGCCAAGAGGCATGGATAGGAGGGAACGGGCAGTTCTTC. Residues: CASSQEAWIGGNGQFF. V and J are TRBV4-3 and TRBJ2-1; D perhaps matches TRBD2 (6 bases). CDR1 LGHNA and CDR2 YSLEER come from the germline V gene. This CDR3 spans 16 amino acids. Trimming took off 0 bases at V and 12 bases at J, with 21 bases between the two ends.

The chain recombines TRBV5-1 with TRBJ2-5, with TRBD1 identical over 10 bases. The CDR3 is 18 residues long. From germline, CDR1 is SGHRS and CDR2 YFSETQ. Losses at the gene ends were 5 bases for V and 2 bases for J; bases not matched to a gene: 15. The CDR3 region is CASSRQGAIAGLQETQYF. DNA for the CDR3: TGCGCCAGCAGTCGACAGGGGGCCATAGCGGGGCTTCAAGAGACCCAGTACTTC. Supplemented by reference TRBV5-1 and TRBJ2-5, the full variable domain reads KAGVTQTPRYLIKTRGQQVTLSCSPISGHRSVSWYQQTPGQGLQFLFEYFSETQRNKGNFPGRFSGRQFSNSRSEMNVSTLELGDSALYLCASSRQGAIAGLQETQYFGPGTRLLVL.

This clone was seen more than once but under ten times. This chain uses TRBV24-1 with TRBJ2-5; TRBD1 matches at 7 bases. Germline-derived CDR1 and CDR2 are KGHDR and SFDVKD. The CDR3 contains 15 residues. Trimming at V came to 2 bases and at J to 2 bases, leaving 4 bases not matched to a gene. This CDR3 reads CATSDSRQGQETQYF. The DNA of the CDR3 is TGTGCCACCAGTGATTCACGACAGGGACAAGAGACCCAGTACTTC.

The genes are TRBV5-1 and TRBJ2-2; 13 bases are a match to TRBD2. J was trimmed by 7 bases and V by 7 bases; bases with no gene match: 7. In germline, CDR1 is SGHRS, CDR2 YFSETQ. The CDR3 has 15 residues. CDR3 nucleotide sequence: TGCGCCAGCTCGTGGACTAGCGGGAGCTTCGGGGAGCTGTTTTTT. Its translation: CASSWTSGSFGELFF.

This clone was observed a handful of times. The chain links TRBV6-2 or TRBV6-3 to TRBJ2-7; D is perhaps TRBD1 (5 bases). The CDR3 consists of 14 residues. V lost 2 bases, J lost 1 base, and 9 bases lay in between. CDR1 is MNHEY and CDR2 is SVGEGT in the germline V gene. The CDR3 loop is CASSYLAGSYEQYF. DNA for the CDR3: TGTGCCAGCAGTTACCTGGCAGGGTCCTACGAGCAGTACTTC.

In DNA form, the CDR3 reads TGTGCCAGCAGCTTAGCAACAGGGGCAGGGGGAGAGACCCAGTACTTC. Protein product: CASSLATGAGGETQYF. The chain employs TRBV7-3 and TRBJ2-5; TRBD1 agrees at 7 bases. V was clipped by 2 bases and J by 4 bases; unmatched bases: 10. The length of the CDR3 is 16 residues. CDR1 is SGHTA, CDR2 FQGTGA, per germline.

The CDR3, as DNA: TGCGCCAGCAGCTTGGGGATAGTGGCTAGCGGGATAACCGGGGAGCTGTTTTTT. This encodes CASSLGIVASGITGELFF. The rearrangement links TRBV5-1 to TRBJ2-2; 9 nucleotides align to TRBD2. Trimming removed 0 bases from V and 5 bases from J; junction bases left unmatched: 11. The CDR3 has 18 residues. From germline, CDR1 is SGHRS and CDR2 YFSETQ.

This chain links TRBV9 with TRBJ1-6; weak D call: TRBD1 (5 bases). This CDR3 contains 17 residues. Trimming shortened V by 3 bases and J by 0 bases, and 13 bases separated the two germline ends. Germline CDR1 and CDR2: SGDLS and YYNGEE. CDR3 amino acids: CASSAPGGSSYNSPLHF. CDR3 coding DNA: TGTGCCAGCAGCGCTCCGGGGGGTAGCTCCTATAATTCACCCCTCCACTTT.

J is TRBJ1-4 and V is TRBV14; 7 bases align to TRBD1. Germline assignment: CDR1 SGHDN and CDR2 FVKESK. The CDR3 extends over 15 amino acids. Trimming took 3 bases from V and 11 from J; bases not matched to a gene: 12. Here the CDR3 DNA reads TGTGCCAGCAGCCACCGGACAGGACGCGCAGATAAACTGTTTTTT. Protein: CASSHRTGRADKLFF.

In its sample, this clone was seen a few times. V and J are TRBV11-3 and TRBJ2-7; 12 bases fit TRBD1. V lost 3 bases to trimming and J lost 2 bases; unmatched junction nucleotides: 2. Per the germline V gene, CDR1 is SGHNT and CDR2 is YENEEA. The CDR3 is 15 residues long. The CDR3 coding sequence is TGTGCCAGCAGCTTGGGGACAGGGGGCGCCTACGAGCAGTACTTC. Translation gives CASSLGTGGAYEQYF.

The rearrangement links TRBV4-1 to TRBJ2-3; tentatively, D is TRBD1 (5 bases). V was clipped by 2 bases and J by 2 bases, with 11 bases between them. The germline V gene encodes CDR1 MGHRA and CDR2 YSYEKL. CDR3 size: 15 residues. The CDR3 loop reads CASSQKDSYTDTQYF. CDR3 DNA sequence: TGCGCCAGCAGCCAAAAAGACAGCTACACAGATACGCAGTATTTT.

The chain has TRBV19 and TRBJ2-2; TRBD1 agrees at 10 bases. V shed 9 bases, J shed 1 base, and the junction held 14 bases outside the gene matches. The CDR3 has 18 amino acids. Per the germline V gene, CDR1 is LNHDA and CDR2 is SQIVND (reference sequence). The CDR3 region is CASFLGQGLFVNTGELFF. DNA for the CDR3: TGTGCCAGCTTTCTGGGACAGGGGTTGTTTGTGAACACCGGGGAGCTGTTTTTT.

The chain has TRBV5-1 and TRBJ2-1; 9 bases map to TRBD2. J gave up 3 bases and V 0 bases, and 4 bases lay outside the gene matches. This CDR3 has 16 residues. Germline-derived CDR1 and CDR2 are SGHRS and YFSETQ. CDR3 in DNA: TGCGCCAGCAGCTTGGATCGACTAGCGGACTACAATGAGCAGTTCTTC. Its protein product is CASSLDRLADYNEQFF.